The clone carrying this TCR beta chain was counted ten times or more. This sample is part of a study of T cells in Graves' hyperthyroidism and ophthalmopathy. Amplified regions were TCR beta CDR3 sequences from RNA transcripts. Using the HTBI primer set, a first-round RT-PCR was run on the TCR CDR3. Each CDR3 protein gets one entry after TCRdb re-called the multiplex PCR reads with MiXCR. The profile shows more than 350,000 distinct CDR3 sequences, about 14% of them singletons. Source material for PBMCs was 9 to 10 ml fresh peripheral blood. V was trimmed by 1 base and J by 3 bases, leaving 10 bases between them. The CDR3 is 15 amino acids. Germline CDR1 and CDR2: SNHLY and FYNNEI.

Sequenced input: blood. This sequence originates from a woman aged 25-40 years with Graves' ophthalmopathy. J is TRBJ1-5 and V is TRBV2; D uncertain. In DNA, the CDR3 is TGTGCCAGCAGTGAAGAACCGTTAATCAATCAGCCCCAGCATTTT. Residues: CASSEEPLINQPQHF.